This T cell receptor (beta chain) derives from a study of T cells in tuberculosis. Study information: In South Africa, adults with active tuberculosis were compared with IGRA-negative and latently infected IGRA-positive adolescents.

Sequencing used immunoSEQ multiplex PCR; TCRdb keeps in-frame clones, though not all of them. This sample carries roughly 40,000 clones, about 95% of them seen once, and the ten largest clones take around 3.5%. Concerning this clone itself: The antigen is unknown.

Latent tuberculosis screening used tuberculin skin test and IGRA at entry. This CDR3 has 16 residues. CDR1 is SEHNR and CDR2 is FQNEAQ in the germline V gene (reference sequence). V was pared by 5 bases and J by 3 bases, with 16 bases between. Findings of the study overall: Active tuberculosis TCR-alpha repertoires lay closer to GMM-specific TCRs than IGRA-negative controls, suggesting clonal expansion.

The sequence was obtained from a donor aged 10-29 years with latent tuberculosis or without tuberculosis infection. Source material: PBMCs. The chain couples TRBV7-9 to TRBJ2-2; D gene unclear. CDR3 sequence reads: CASSHMVFADTGELFF. The DNA for the CDR3 is TGTGCCAGCAGCCACATGGTTTTTGCGGACACCGGGGAGCTGTTTTTT.